Below are 13 T cell receptor beta chains sequenced from a single sample in a study of CD8 T cells in Susac syndrome. The RNA input was 0.5 to 1 ug, and it was reverse transcribed with random hexamers. MiXCR, run by TCRdb on the immunoSEQ multiplex PCR reads, gives a single entry per CDR3 protein. The data contain tens of thousands of distinct CDR3 sequences, about 95% of them singletons. Sequenced: CD8+ T cells from PBMCs. Receptors originate from a human donor with Susac syndrome.

This chain links TRBV5-1 with TRBJ1-1; unclear D gene. CDR1 and CDR2 (germline): SGHRS, YFSETQ. V lost 4 bases and J lost 1, with 17 bases in between. The CDR3 runs 16 residues. This CDR3 reads CASSLPGSQTNTEAFF. The DNA of the CDR3 is TGCGCCAGCAGCCTACCGGGATCACAAACGAACACTGAAGCTTTCTTT.

This sequence joins TRBV2 and TRBJ1-1; D unclear. Germline lookup yields CDR1 SNHLY and CDR2 FYNNEI. The V end lost 8 bases, the J end lost 8 bases, and 9 bases lay between the germline ends. The CDR3 covers 10 residues. In DNA, the CDR3 is TGTGCCAGCCTAGTTTTGGAAGCTTTCTTT. Its protein is CASLVLEAFF.

J is TRBJ2-1 and V is TRBV7-9; unclear D gene. The CDR3 covers 14 residues. The germline V and J ends were trimmed by 6 bases and 0 bases, with 9 bases remaining between them. CDR1 SEHNR and CDR2 FQNEAQ come from the germline V gene (reference sequence). CDR3 region: CASSATDSYNEQFF. For the CDR3, the DNA is TGTGCCAGCAGTGCGACTGACTCCTACAATGAGCAGTTCTTC.

The V gene is TRBV11-2, the J gene TRBJ1-1; D is uncertain. This CDR3 spans 14 amino acids. Germline assignment: CDR1 SGHAT and CDR2 FQNNGV. V lost 1 base and J lost 5, with 11 bases in between. The CDR3 spells CASSLVRARTEAFF. The CDR3 DNA reads as TGTGCCAGCAGCTTAGTGCGGGCGAGGACTGAAGCTTTCTTT.

This chain joins TRBV20-1 and TRBJ2-3; 9 nucleotides line up with TRBD2. The germline CDR1 and CDR2 sequences are DFQATT and SNEGSKA (reference sequence). This CDR3 spans 14 amino acids. Trimming cost V 5 bases and J 4 bases; bases outside gene matches: 7. The CDR3 nucleotides read TGCAGTGCTCCCCCCGGCGGGGGGGCAGATACGCAGTATTTT. Its translation: CSAPPGGGADTQYF.

The chain uses TRBV15 and TRBJ2-5, with 7 bases that match TRBD1. Looked up from germline, CDR1 is LNHNV and CDR2 is YYDKDF (reference sequence). The trim removed 1 base at V and 2 bases at J, leaving 7 bases unmatched. The CDR3 sequence is 16 residues long. CDR3 nucleotides: TGTGCCACCAGCAGAGGTGTCGGGACAGCTCAAGAGACCCAGTACTTC. Protein sequence: CATSRGVGTAQETQYF.

The chain employs TRBV7-8 and TRBJ2-5, with TRBD1 matching over 11 bases. This CDR3 comprises 17 residues. The V gene end was trimmed by 1 base and the J gene end by 5 bases; junction bases not matched to a gene: 9. CDR1 SGHVS and CDR2 FQNEAQ come from the germline V gene. The CDR3 loop reads CASSLDHWGQGEETQYF. The CDR3 coding sequence is TGTGCCAGCAGCTTAGATCATTGGGGACAGGGGGAGGAGACCCAGTACTTC.

J is TRBJ2-2 and V is TRBV30; D gene unclear. Deletions cut 2 bases from V and 1 base from J, with 8 bases between. In germline, CDR1 is GTSNPN, CDR2 SVGIG (reference sequence). This CDR3 is built from 14 residues. The CDR3 loop reads CAWSLTGNTGELFF. CDR3 DNA sequence: TGTGCCTGGAGTCTCACCGGGAACACCGGGGAGCTGTTTTTT.

The gene calls are TRBV20-1 and TRBJ2-5; D is unresolved. The CDR3 extends over 12 amino acids. V lost 6 bases and J 4 bases, leaving 12 bases between the germline ends. Germline values: CDR1 DFQATT, CDR2 SNEGSKA (reference sequence). The CDR3 loop is CSAPGFRETQYF. The DNA for the CDR3 is TGCAGTGCCCCCGGATTTCGAGAGACCCAGTACTTC.

V gene TRBV5-1 combines with J gene TRBJ1-6, with D possibly matching TRBD1 (6 bases). V lost 3 bases and J 3 bases, leaving 10 bases between the germline ends. The germline gives CDR1 SGHRS, CDR2 YFSETQ. The CDR3 is 15 amino acids. In DNA form, the CDR3 reads TGCGCCAGCAGCTCCCGGGACAACTATAATTCACCCCTCCACTTT. This encodes CASSSRDNYNSPLHF. Using reference TRBV5-1 and TRBJ1-6 for the parts outside the CDR3, the full variable domain is KAGVTQTPRYLIKTRGQQVTLSCSPISGHRSVSWYQQTPGQGLQFLFEYFSETQRNKGNFPGRFSGRQFSNSRSEMNVSTLELGDSALYLCASSSRDNYNSPLHFGNGTRLTVT.

This chain connects TRBV5-4 to TRBJ2-3; 11 positions match TRBD2. CDR3 size: 15 residues. The germline V gene encodes CDR1 SGHNT and CDR2 YYREEE (reference sequence). V gave up 6 bases and J gave up 2 bases; unmatched junction bases: 5. The CDR3 is CASNIAGGPTDTQYF. CDR3 in DNA: TGTGCCAGCAACATAGCGGGGGGGCCCACAGATACGCAGTATTTT.

The rearrangement uses TRBV20-1 and TRBJ2-7, with 13 bases fitting TRBD2. The CDR3 loop spans 13 amino acids. The V gene's germline CDR1 is DFQATT and CDR2 SNEGSKA (reference sequence). V lost 5 bases and J lost 6; bases outside the gene matches: 4. CDR3 sequence (DNA): TGCAGTGCTTTGACTAGCGGGGGGCCCGAGCAGTACTTC. Its translation: CSALTSGGPEQYF.

CDR3 bases: TGTGCCAGCAGTTTATGGCTGGGGAACACTGAAGCTTTCTTT. Amino acid sequence: CASSLWLGNTEAFF. The chain carries TRBV27 and TRBJ1-1; D not resolved. V lost 1 base and J 1 base, leaving 7 bases between the germline ends. In germline, CDR1 is MNHEY, CDR2 SMNVEV (reference sequence). This CDR3 comprises 14 residues.